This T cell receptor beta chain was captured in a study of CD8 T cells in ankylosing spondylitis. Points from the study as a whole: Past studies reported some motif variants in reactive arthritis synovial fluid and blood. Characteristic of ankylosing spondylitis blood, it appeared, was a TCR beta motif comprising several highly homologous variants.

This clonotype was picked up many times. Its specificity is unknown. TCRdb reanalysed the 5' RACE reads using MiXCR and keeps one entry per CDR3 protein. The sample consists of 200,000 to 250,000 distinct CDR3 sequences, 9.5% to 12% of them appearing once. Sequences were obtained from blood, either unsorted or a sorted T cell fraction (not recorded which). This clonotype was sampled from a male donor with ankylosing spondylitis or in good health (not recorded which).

The CDR3 sequence: CATSDWGGITDTQYF. CDR3 bases: TGTGCCACCAGTGATTGGGGCGGGATAACAGATACGCAGTATTTT. The chain carries TRBV24-1 and TRBJ2-3; D might be TRBD2 (6 bases). Germline V gene sequence: CDR1 KGHDR, CDR2 SFDVKD. This CDR3 spans 15 amino acids. The V end was cut by 2 bases, the J end by 3 bases, with 11 bases between.